This TCR beta chain was documented in a study of T cell changes during pregnancy in multiple sclerosis. The CDR3 is made up of 13 amino acids. J gave up 6 bases and V 4 bases, and 7 bases lay outside the gene matches. CDR1 is SGHRS, CDR2 YFSETQ, per germline. TCRdb's copy holds only in-frame clones and misses some; the assay was immunoSEQ multiplex PCR. The table shows about 99,000 clones, with approximately 93% occurring only once. The chain uses TRBV5-1 and TRBJ2-7; 7 bases align to TRBD2. The source was peripheral blood, collected after pregnancy. This TCR derives from a female donor with multiple sclerosis, enrolled in a pregnancy study. CDR3 amino acids: CASSMATGGEQYF. CDR3 in DNA: TGCGCCAGCAGCATGGCTACGGGGGGCGAGCAGTACTTC.